This TCR beta chain derives from a study of T cells in Graves' hyperthyroidism and ophthalmopathy. The investigators amplified TCR beta CDR3 regions from RNA transcripts. The primer set for the first-round RT-PCR of the TCR CDR3 was HTBI. TCRdb reprocessed the multiplex PCR reads via MiXCR and lists one record per CDR3 protein. The sample includes hundreds of thousands of distinct CDR3 sequences, around 46% of them seen just once. Germline CDR1 SGHDT, CDR2 YYEEEE. V lost 4 bases, J lost 0 bases, and 7 bases stayed unmatched. The CDR3 spans 16 residues. The receptor's source is a woman aged 18-30 years with Graves' hyperthyroidism. Sequenced input: peripheral blood or thyroid tissue (not recorded which). The chain is built from TRBV5-6 and TRBJ1-5; TRBD1 agrees at 7 bases. The CDR3 sequence is CASSQGTDSSNQPQHF. In DNA form, the CDR3 reads TGTGCCAGCAGCCAGGGGACAGACTCTAGCAATCAGCCCCAGCATTTT.